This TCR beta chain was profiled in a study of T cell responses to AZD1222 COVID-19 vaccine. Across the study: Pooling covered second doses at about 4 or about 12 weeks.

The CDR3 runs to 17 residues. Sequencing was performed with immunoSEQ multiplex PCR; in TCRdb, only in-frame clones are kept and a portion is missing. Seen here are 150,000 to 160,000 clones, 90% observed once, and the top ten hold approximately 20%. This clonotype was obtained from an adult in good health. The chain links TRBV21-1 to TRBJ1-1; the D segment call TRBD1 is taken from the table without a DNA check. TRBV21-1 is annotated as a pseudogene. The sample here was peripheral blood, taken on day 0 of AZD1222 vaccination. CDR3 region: CASSPPGQGIGKTEAFF. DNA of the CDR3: TGTGCCAGCAGCCCTCCGGGACAGGGAATAGGCAAGACTGAAGCTTTCTTT.